This TCR beta chain was sequenced for a study of blood T cell repertoires in COVID-19. About the study: The United States, Italy and Spain supplied acute and convalescent COVID-19 samples.

Recruits, aged roughly 18 to 95 years, lived in 24 US areas. Participants' own reports of clinical history determined their cohort assignment. The germline V gene encodes CDR1 KGHSH and CDR2 LQKENI. Trimming at V came to 6 bases and at J to 4 bases, leaving 15 bases not matched to a gene. There are 18 residues in the CDR3. Methods used by the authors: For nucleated cells, counts were estimated from reference gene primer amplification. TCRdb's table, derived via immunoSEQ multiplex PCR, lists solely in-frame clones and lacks some. For V, J and clone size, that table is used; D and trimming come from the DNA. The data show some 330,000 clones, approximately 89% seen once.

The sequence derives from a young man who had recovered from COVID-19. V gene TRBV18 combines with J gene TRBJ1-1; 12 bases line up with TRBD1. Sequenced material: PBMCs or T cells enriched from blood (not recorded which). The CDR3 here is CASSQNWGQGAGGTEAFF. In DNA form, the CDR3 reads TGTGCCAGCTCCCAGAATTGGGGACAGGGGGCCGGGGGCACTGAAGCTTTCTTT. Variable domain in full (rest from reference TRBV18 and TRBJ1-1): NAGVMQNPRHLVRRRGQEARLRCSPMKGHSHVYWYRQLPEEGLKFMVYLQKENIIDESGMPKERFSAEFPKEGPSILRIQQVVRGDSAAYFCASSQNWGQGAGGTEAFFGQGTRLTVV.